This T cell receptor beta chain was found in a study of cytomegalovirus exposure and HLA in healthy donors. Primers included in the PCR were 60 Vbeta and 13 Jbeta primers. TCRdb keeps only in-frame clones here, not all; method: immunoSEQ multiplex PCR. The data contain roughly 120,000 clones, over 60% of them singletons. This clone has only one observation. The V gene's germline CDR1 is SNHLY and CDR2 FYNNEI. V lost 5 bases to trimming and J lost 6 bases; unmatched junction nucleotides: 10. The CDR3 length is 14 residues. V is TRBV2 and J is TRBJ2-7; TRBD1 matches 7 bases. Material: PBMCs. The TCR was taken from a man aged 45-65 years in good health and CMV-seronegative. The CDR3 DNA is TGTGCCAGCAGTAGGGACAGAGAGTCTGGCGAGCAGTACTTC. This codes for CASSRDRESGEQYF.